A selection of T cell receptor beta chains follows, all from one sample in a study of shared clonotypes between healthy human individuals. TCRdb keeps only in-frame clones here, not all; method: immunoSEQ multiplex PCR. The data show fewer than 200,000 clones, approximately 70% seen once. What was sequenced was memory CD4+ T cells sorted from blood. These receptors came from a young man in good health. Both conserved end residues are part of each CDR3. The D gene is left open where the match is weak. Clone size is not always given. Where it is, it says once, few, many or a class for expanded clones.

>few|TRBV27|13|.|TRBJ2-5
CASSLRNQETQYF
TGTGCCAGCAGTTTACGCAACCAAGAGACCCAGTACTTC
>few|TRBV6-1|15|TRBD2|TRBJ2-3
CASSVTSGSPDTQYF
TGTGCCAGCAGTGTTACTAGCGGGAGCCCAGATACGCAGTATTTT
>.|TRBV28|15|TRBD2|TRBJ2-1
CASSLRGLALNEQFF
TGTGCCAGCAGCCTCCGAGGACTAGCGCTGAATGAGCAGTTCTTC
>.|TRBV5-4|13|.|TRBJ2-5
CASSLVHQETQYF
TGTGCCAGCAGCTTGGTGCACCAAGAGACCCAGTACTTC
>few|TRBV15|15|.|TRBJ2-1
CATPGLHRYYNEQFF
TGTGCCACCCCCGGCCTCCATCGATACTACAATGAGCAGTTCTTC
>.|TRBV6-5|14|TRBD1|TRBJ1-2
CASRRTGGAGGYTF
TGTGCCAGCAGGCGGACAGGGGGCGCGGGTGGCTACACCTTC
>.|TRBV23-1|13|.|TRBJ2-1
CASSQSRLDEQFF
TGCGCCAGCAGTCAATCTAGGCTAGATGAGCAGTTCTTC
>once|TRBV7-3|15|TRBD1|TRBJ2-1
CASSDRGQGYNEQFF
TGTGCCAGCAGCGACAGGGGACAGGGCTACAATGAGCAGTTCTTC
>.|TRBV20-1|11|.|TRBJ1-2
CSAAESYGYTF
TGCAGTGCCGCAGAAAGCTATGGCTACACCTTC
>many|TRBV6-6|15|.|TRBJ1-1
CASSDALATETEAFF
TGTGCCAGCAGTGACGCCCTGGCAACGGAGACTGAAGCTTTCTTT
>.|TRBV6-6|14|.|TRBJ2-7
CASSRQGGSYEQYF
TGTGCCAGCAGTCGTCAAGGGGGGTCCTACGAGCAGTACTTC
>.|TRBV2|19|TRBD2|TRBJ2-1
CASSQLRASGRAFYNEQFF
TGTGCCAGCAGTCAACTTAGGGCTAGCGGGAGGGCCTTCTACAATGAGCAGTTCTTC
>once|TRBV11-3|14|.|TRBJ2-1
CASSFPGDDDEQFF
TGTGCCAGCAGCTTCCCAGGGGACGATGATGAGCAGTTCTTC
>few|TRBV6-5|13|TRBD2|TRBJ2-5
CASIEAGEETQYF
TGTGCCAGCATTGAGGCGGGAGAGGAGACCCAGTACTTC
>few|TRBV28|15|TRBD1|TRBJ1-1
CASSGDRGILTEAFF
TGTGCCAGCAGTGGGGACAGGGGGATTCTCACTGAAGCTTTCTTT
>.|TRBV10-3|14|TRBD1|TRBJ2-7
CAIRETGASYEQYF
TGTGCCATCCGGGAGACAGGGGCTTCCTACGAGCAGTACTTC
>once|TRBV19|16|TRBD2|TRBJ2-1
CASSIGGLAGGGEQFF
TGTGCCAGTAGTATAGGGGGACTAGCGGGAGGCGGTGAGCAGTTCTTC
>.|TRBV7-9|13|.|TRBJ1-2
CASSEGSFGGYTF
TGTGCCAGCAGCGAGGGTTCCTTTGGCGGCTACACCTTC
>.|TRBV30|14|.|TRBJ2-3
CAWSVGLGSDTQYF
TGTGCCTGGAGTGTTGGGCTAGGGTCCGATACGCAGTATTTT
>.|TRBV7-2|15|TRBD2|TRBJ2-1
CASSPGLAEGHEQFF
TGTGCCAGCAGCCCGGGACTAGCGGAGGGGCATGAGCAGTTCTTC
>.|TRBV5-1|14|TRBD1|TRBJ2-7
CASSPPTGAYEQYF
TGCGCCAGCAGCCCGCCGACAGGGGCCTACGAGCAGTACTTC
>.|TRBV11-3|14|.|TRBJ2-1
CASSLGRANNEQFF
TGTGCCAGCAGCTTAGGCCGAGCGAACAATGAGCAGTTCTTC
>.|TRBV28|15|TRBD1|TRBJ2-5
CASSEQGFIQETQYF
TGTGCCAGCTCCGAACAGGGGTTCATCCAAGAGACCCAGTACTTC
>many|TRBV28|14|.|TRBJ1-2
CASSFVGGKDGYTF
TGTGCCAGCAGTTTCGTCGGGGGGAAGGATGGCTACACCTTC
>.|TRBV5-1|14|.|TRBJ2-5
CASSLFGNQETQYF
TGCGCCAGCAGCTTGTTTGGGAACCAAGAGACCCAGTACTTC
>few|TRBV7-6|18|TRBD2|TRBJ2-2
CASSSPPGSGVNTGELFF
TGTGCCAGCAGCTCCCCCCCGGGTAGCGGGGTGAACACCGGGGAGCTGTTTTTT
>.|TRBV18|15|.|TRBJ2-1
CASSELGQGYNEQFF
TGTGCCAGCTCAGAACTAGGCCAAGGCTACAATGAGCAGTTCTTC
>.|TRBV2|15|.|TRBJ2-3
CASSRGAGSEDTQYF
TGTGCCAGCAGCAGGGGAGCGGGATCGGAAGATACGCAGTATTTT
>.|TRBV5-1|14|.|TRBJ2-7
CASSQVAGAYEQYF
TGCGCCAGCTCCCAGGTCGCAGGAGCCTACGAGCAGTACTTC
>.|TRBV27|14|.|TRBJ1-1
CASSRQGFDTEAFF
TGTGCCAGCAGCCGCCAAGGCTTTGACACTGAAGCTTTCTTT
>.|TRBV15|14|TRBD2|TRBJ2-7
CATSRDHAGGEQYF
TGTGCCACCAGCAGAGATCACGCGGGAGGGGAGCAGTACTTC
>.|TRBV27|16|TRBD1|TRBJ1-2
CASSSRDRGRFYGYTF
TGTGCCAGCAGTTCTAGGGACAGGGGGCGCTTCTATGGCTACACCTTC
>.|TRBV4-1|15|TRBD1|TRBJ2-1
CASSFRDRVYNEQFF
TGCGCCAGCAGCTTTAGGGACAGGGTCTACAATGAGCAGTTCTTC
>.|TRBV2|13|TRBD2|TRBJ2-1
CASSEFLAGGQFF
TGTGCCAGCAGCGAATTTCTAGCGGGAGGGCAGTTCTTC
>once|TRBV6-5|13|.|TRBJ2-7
CASSSHKKGEQYF
TGTGCCAGCAGCTCCCACAAAAAGGGCGAGCAGTACTTC
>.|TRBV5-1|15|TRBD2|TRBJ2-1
CASSLLASGELEQFF
TGCGCCAGCAGCTTGTTGGCTAGCGGGGAACTTGAGCAGTTCTTC
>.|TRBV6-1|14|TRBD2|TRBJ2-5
CASRGLAAQETQYF
TGTGCCAGCAGAGGACTAGCGGCACAAGAGACCCAGTACTTC
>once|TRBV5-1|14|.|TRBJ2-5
CASSEGTPSETQYF
TGCGCCAGCAGCGAAGGGACTCCGTCAGAGACCCAGTACTTC
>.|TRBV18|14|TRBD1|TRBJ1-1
CASSPQSGGTEAFF
TGTGCCAGCTCACCACAGTCAGGGGGCACTGAAGCTTTCTTT
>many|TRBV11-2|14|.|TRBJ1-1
CASSLVGPNTEAFF
TGTGCCAGCAGCTTAGTCGGGCCGAACACTGAAGCTTTCTTT
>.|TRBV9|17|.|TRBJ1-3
CASSVDGGMVSGNTIYF
TGTGCCAGCAGCGTAGATGGCGGGATGGTCTCTGGAAACACCATATATTTT
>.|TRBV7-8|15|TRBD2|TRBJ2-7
CASSFQGSGNYEQYF
TGTGCCAGCAGCTTTCAGGGCAGCGGGAACTACGAGCAGTACTTC
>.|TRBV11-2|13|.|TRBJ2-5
CASSGGTKETQYF
TGTGCCAGCAGCGGGGGGACAAAAGAGACCCAGTACTTC
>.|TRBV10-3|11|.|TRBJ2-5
CAISEQETQYF
TGTGCCATCAGCGAACAAGAGACCCAGTACTTC
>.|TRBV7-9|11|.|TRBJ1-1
CASSLYAEAFF
TGTGCCAGCAGCTTATATGCTGAAGCTTTCTTT
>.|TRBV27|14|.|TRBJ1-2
CASPVGEGFYGYTF
TGTGCCAGCCCCGTGGGGGAAGGGTTCTATGGCTACACCTTC
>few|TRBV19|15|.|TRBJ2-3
CASQIAPGAPDTQYF
TGTGCCAGTCAAATAGCGCCAGGTGCTCCAGATACGCAGTATTTT
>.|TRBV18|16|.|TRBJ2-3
CASSPRGSTSTDTQYF
TGTGCCAGCTCACCACGAGGGTCAACTAGCACAGATACGCAGTATTTT
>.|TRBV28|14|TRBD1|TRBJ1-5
CASRGQGSNQPQHF
TGTGCCAGCCGGGGACAGGGGAGCAATCAGCCCCAGCATTTT
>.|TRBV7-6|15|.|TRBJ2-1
CASSLVVAEGPEQFF
TGTGCCAGCAGCTTAGTTGTCGCGGAGGGTCCTGAGCAGTTCTTC
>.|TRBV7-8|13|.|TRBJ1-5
CASSLRRGEPQHF
TGTGCCAGCAGCTTAAGGAGGGGAGAGCCCCAGCATTTT
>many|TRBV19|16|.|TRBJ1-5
CASSIPAGGGNQPQHF
TGTGCCAGTAGTATCCCAGCGGGAGGCGGGAATCAGCCCCAGCATTTT
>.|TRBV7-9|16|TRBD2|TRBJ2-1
CASSPGLAGGRDEQFF
TGTGCCAGCAGCCCGGGACTAGCGGGAGGTCGGGATGAGCAGTTCTTC